Below are 16 T cell receptor beta chains sequenced from a single sample in a study of blood T cell repertoires in COVID-19. The repertoire was sequenced with immunoSEQ multiplex PCR; TCRdb's copy has only in-frame clones and lacks some. The data show just over 300,000 clones, with 85% to 90% seen just once and roughly 4.5% held by the top ten. The specimen was PBMCs or T cells enriched from blood (not recorded which). The origin of the receptors is a man in his thirties or forties who had recovered from COVID-19.

Details on this clone: The junction shows a germline mismatch at one end, possibly a read error. The rearrangement uses TRBV2 and TRBJ1-5; TRBD1 aligns across 8 bases. The CDR3 sequence is 15 residues long. Germline V gives CDR1 SNHLY, CDR2 FYNNEI. CDR3 in DNA: TGTGCCAGCAGTGGACAGGGGAGTAGCTATCAGCCCCAGCATTTT. It codes for CASSGQGSSYQPQHF.

The chain combines TRBV9 with TRBJ1-2; D possibly corresponds to TRBD1 (6 bases). Germline lookup yields CDR1 SGDLS and CDR2 YYNGEE. This CDR3 is 14 amino acids long. Trimming removed 4 bases from V and 3 bases from J, with 13 bases in between. CDR3 nucleotides: TGTGCCAGCAGCATACAGGGTGGGGACTATGGCTACACCTTC. Translated: CASSIQGGDYGYTF.

The chain recombines TRBV6-4 with TRBJ2-7; possibly TRBD2 for D (6 bases). V dropped 11 bases and J dropped 5 bases, with 16 bases sitting between them. Germline-derived CDR1 and CDR2 are MRHNA and SNTAGT. This CDR3 is 12 amino acids long. The CDR3 DNA reads TGTGCCTATAAAGGAGGGGTCCACGAGCAGTACTTC. The encoded protein is CAYKGGVHEQYF.

The gene calls are TRBV5-1 and TRBJ2-1, with D unresolved. CDR1 is SGHRS and CDR2 is YFSETQ in the germline V gene. CDR3 length equals 14 residues. Deletions cut 4 bases from V and 6 bases from J, with 14 bases between. Here the CDR3 DNA reads TGCGCCAGCAGCGGCCCCGATGTAAGCAATGAGCAGTTCTTC. Encoded protein: CASSGPDVSNEQFF.

The chain carries TRBV5-6 and TRBJ2-2, with D possibly being TRBD1 (5 bases). The CDR3 consists of 14 residues. CDR1 and CDR2 from the germline V gene are SGHDT and YYEEEE. V was cut by 3 bases and J by 2 bases, with 8 bases left in between. The CDR3, as DNA: TGTGCCAGCAGCTGGGGCAAAAACACCGGGGAGCTGTTTTTT. Protein product: CASSWGKNTGELFF.

The rearrangement joins TRBV5-1 to TRBJ1-5; maybe TRBD1 (5 bases). The CDR3 is 15 residues long. V was cut by 0 bases and J by 5 bases, with 12 bases left in between. Germline CDR1 SGHRS, CDR2 YFSETQ. The chain's CDR3 is CASSLEGPGHQPQHF. The DNA of the CDR3 is TGCGCCAGCAGCTTGGAGGGGCCAGGTCATCAGCCCCAGCATTTT. The full variable domain, rest sourced from reference TRBV5-1 and TRBJ1-5, is KAGVTQTPRYLIKTRGQQVTLSCSPISGHRSVSWYQQTPGQGLQFLFEYFSETQRNKGNFPGRFSGRQFSNSRSEMNVSTLELGDSALYLCASSLEGPGHQPQHFGDGTRLSIL.

The chain joins TRBV10-3 to TRBJ1-5; 7 nucleotides match TRBD1. The CDR3 is 17 amino acids. CDR1 and CDR2 from the germline V gene are ENHRY and SYGVKD. Losses at the gene ends were 0 bases for V and 4 bases for J; bases not matched to a gene: 9. This CDR3 reads CAISESTWDRPNQPQHF. CDR3 sequence (DNA): TGTGCCATCAGTGAGTCGACTTGGGACAGACCTAATCAGCCCCAGCATTTT.

The chain is built from TRBV11-3 and TRBJ1-6; unclear D gene. Trimming took 0 bases from V and 7 from J, leaving 10 bases between them. The germline CDR1 and CDR2 sequences are SGHNT and YENEEA. CDR3 size: 15 residues. CDR3 residues: CASSLDGELNSPLHF. CDR3 sequence (DNA): TGTGCCAGCAGCTTAGACGGGGAGTTAAATTCACCCCTCCACTTT.

The chain carries TRBV5-1 and TRBJ1-1, with TRBD1 as a possible D gene (5 bases). Trimming shortened V by 0 bases and J by 1 base, and 10 bases separated the two germline ends. This CDR3 is built from 15 residues. Per the germline V gene, CDR1 is SGHRS and CDR2 is YFSETQ. The CDR3 is CASSLAGQRNTEAFF. The CDR3 DNA reads as TGCGCCAGCAGCTTGGCCGGACAACGGAACACTGAAGCTTTCTTT.

The J gene is TRBJ2-2, the V gene TRBV5-1; D is unclear. Germline loops: CDR1 SGHRS, CDR2 YFSETQ. The CDR3 length is 14 residues. Trimming took off 0 bases at V and 3 bases at J, with 6 bases between the two ends. CDR3 sequence reads: CASSLVTDTGELFF. The DNA of the CDR3 is TGCGCCAGCAGCTTGGTAACAGACACCGGGGAGCTGTTTTTT.

This rearrangement joins TRBV28 to TRBJ1-4, with TRBD1 matching over 8 bases. The CDR3 totals 15 residues. CDR1 and CDR2 (germline): MDHEN, SYDVKM. J gave up 6 bases and V 5 bases, and 8 bases lay outside the gene matches. In nucleotides, the CDR3 is TGTGCCAGCAGTATTAGGACAGGGTATTATGAAAAACTGTTTTTT. Translated, it gives CASSIRTGYYEKLFF.

The chain links TRBV28 to TRBJ1-4, with unresolved D. CDR3 length: 12 residues. V was pared by 5 bases and J by 7 bases, with 8 bases between. Germline V gives CDR1 MDHEN, CDR2 SYDVKM. In DNA, the CDR3 is TGTGCCAGCAGTCCCCCTCGTGAAAAACTGTTTTTT. Translation: CASSPPREKLFF.

V usage is TRBV5-1 and J usage is TRBJ2-3, with 9 bases that match TRBD2. The length of the CDR3 is 18 residues. Germline trimming cut 2 bases from V and 4 bases from J; bases unmatched to any gene: 14. CDR1 is SGHRS, CDR2 YFSETQ, per germline. CDR3 sequence (DNA): TGCGCCAGCAGCTTCAATGCGGGGGGGTCACTAAGGCCAGATACGCAGTATTTT. Residues: CASSFNAGGSLRPDTQYF.

This clone showed up just once. The CDR3 nucleotides read TGTGCCAGCAGCTTACTTAACACGGGCTACGAGCAGTACTTC. Amino acid sequence: CASSLLNTGYEQYF. The chain uses TRBV7-2 and TRBJ2-7; D remains ambiguous. Trimming took 2 bases from V and 3 from J, leaving 11 bases between them. Per germline, CDR1 SGHTA and CDR2 FQGNSA. The CDR3 extends over 14 amino acids.

The CDR3: CASSLGSGGYQETQYF. CDR3 in DNA: TGTGCCAGCAGTTTAGGTAGCGGGGGGTACCAAGAGACCCAGTACTTC. The chain employs TRBV27 and TRBJ2-5; the match to TRBD2 covers 10 bases. The CDR3 runs to 16 residues. The V gene's germline CDR1 is MNHEY and CDR2 SMNVEV (reference sequence). Germline trimming cut 2 bases from V and 0 bases from J; bases unmatched to any gene: 3.

This clone has just one count. The genes are TRBV19 and TRBJ2-7; D remains ambiguous. Trimming stripped 5 bases from V and 0 bases from J, with 23 bases between. Germline V gene lookup returns CDR1 LNHDA and CDR2 SQIVND (reference sequence). The CDR3 loop spans 18 amino acids. CDR3 bases: TGTGCCAGTAGTTTGGGTCTACCCCGGTTGGGCAGCTCCTACGAGCAGTACTTC. Amino acids: CASSLGLPRLGSSYEQYF.